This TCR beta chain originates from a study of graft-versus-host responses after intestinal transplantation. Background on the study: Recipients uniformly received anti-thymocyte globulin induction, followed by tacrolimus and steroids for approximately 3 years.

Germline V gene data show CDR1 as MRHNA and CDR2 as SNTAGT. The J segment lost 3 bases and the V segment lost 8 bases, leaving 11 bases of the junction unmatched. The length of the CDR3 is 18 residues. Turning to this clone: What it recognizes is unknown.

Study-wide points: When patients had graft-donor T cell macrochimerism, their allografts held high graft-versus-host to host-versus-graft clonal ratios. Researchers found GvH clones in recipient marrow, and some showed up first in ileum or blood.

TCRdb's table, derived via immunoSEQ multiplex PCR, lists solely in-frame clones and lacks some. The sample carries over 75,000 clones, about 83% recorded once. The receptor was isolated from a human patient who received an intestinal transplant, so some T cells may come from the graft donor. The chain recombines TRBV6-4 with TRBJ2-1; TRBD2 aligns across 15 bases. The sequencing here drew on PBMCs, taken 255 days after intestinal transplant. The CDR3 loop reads CASGRTSGGASNYNEQFF. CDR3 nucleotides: TGTGCCAGCGGGCGGACTAGCGGGGGGGCTTCGAACTACAATGAGCAGTTCTTC.